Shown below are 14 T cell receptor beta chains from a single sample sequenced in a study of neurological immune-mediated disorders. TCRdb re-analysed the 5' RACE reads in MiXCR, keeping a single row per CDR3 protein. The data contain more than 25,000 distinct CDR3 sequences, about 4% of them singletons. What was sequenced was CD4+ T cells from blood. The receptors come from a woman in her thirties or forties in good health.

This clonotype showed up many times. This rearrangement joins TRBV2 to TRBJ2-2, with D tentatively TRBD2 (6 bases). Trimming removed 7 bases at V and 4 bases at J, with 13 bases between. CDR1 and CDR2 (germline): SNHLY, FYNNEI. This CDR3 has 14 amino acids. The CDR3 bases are TGTGCCAGCATCCGGTCCGGGGGCACCGGGGAGCTGTTTTTT. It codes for CASIRSGGTGELFF.

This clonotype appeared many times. In DNA form, the CDR3 reads TGTGCCAGCAGTTTAGGCCTTGGTGGGGCCATAACTGAAGCTTTCTTT. Protein product: CASSLGLGGAITEAFF. The rearrangement uses TRBV12-3 or TRBV12-4 and TRBJ1-1; maybe TRBD1 (5 bases). V lost 1 base to trimming and J lost 5 bases, with 17 bases between them. The length of the CDR3 is 16 residues.

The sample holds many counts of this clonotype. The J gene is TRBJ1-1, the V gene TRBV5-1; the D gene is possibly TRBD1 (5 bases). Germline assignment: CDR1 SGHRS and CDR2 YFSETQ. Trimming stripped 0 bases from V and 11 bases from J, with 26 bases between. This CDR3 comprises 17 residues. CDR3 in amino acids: CASSLAVFPGNRQPAFF. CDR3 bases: TGCGCCAGCAGCTTGGCGGTCTTTCCAGGGAACCGGCAGCCGGCTTTCTTT.

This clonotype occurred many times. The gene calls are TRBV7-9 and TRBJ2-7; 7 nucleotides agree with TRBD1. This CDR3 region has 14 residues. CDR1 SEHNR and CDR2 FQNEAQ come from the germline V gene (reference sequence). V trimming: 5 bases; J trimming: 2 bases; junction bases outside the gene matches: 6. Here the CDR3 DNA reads TGTGCCAGCAGCCCGGGACAGCCACCCTACGAGCAGTACTTC. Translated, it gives CASSPGQPPYEQYF.

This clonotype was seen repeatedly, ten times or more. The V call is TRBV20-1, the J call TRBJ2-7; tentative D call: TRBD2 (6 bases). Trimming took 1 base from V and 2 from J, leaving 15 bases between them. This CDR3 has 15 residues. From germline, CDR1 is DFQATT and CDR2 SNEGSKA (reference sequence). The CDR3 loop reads CSARGPASVTYEQYF. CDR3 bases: TGCAGTGCTAGAGGGCCGGCTAGCGTAACCTACGAGCAGTACTTC.

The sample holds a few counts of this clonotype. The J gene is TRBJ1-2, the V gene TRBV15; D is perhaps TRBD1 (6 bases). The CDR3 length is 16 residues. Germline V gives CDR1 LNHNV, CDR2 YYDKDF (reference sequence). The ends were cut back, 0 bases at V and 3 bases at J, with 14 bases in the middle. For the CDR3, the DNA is TGTGCCACCAGCAGAGAACAGGGCATTTGGGACTATGGCTACACCTTC. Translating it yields CATSREQGIWDYGYTF.

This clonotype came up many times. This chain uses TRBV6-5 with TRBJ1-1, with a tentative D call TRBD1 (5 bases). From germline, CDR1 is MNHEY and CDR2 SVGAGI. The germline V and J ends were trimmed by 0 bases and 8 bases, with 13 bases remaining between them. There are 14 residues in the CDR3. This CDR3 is CASSYSLWDGEAFF. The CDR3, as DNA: TGTGCCAGCAGTTACTCCTTGTGGGACGGAGAAGCTTTCTTT.

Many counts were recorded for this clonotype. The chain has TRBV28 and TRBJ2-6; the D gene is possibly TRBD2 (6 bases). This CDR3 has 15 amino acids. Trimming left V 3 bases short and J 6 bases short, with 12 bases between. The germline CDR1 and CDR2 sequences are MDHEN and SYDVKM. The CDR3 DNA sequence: TGTGCCAGCAGTTTCGGGACTTGGGTGGCCAACGTCCTGACTTTC. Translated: CASSFGTWVANVLTF.

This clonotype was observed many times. The DNA of the CDR3 is TGCAGTGCTCGTTCCGGGACAGGTACTTGGAAACCCCTCCACTTT. This sequence encodes CSARSGTGTWKPLHF. The gene calls are TRBV20-1 and TRBJ1-6, with 8 bases aligning to TRBD1. CDR1 is DFQATT and CDR2 is SNEGSKA in the germline V gene (reference sequence). V lost 5 bases, J lost 12 bases, and 15 bases stayed unmatched. The CDR3 length is 15 residues.

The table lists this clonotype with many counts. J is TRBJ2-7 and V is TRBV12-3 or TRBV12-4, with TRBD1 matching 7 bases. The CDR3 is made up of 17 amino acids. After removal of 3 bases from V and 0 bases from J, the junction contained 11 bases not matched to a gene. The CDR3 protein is CASSFSGGNPLSYEQYF. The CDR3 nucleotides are TGTGCCAGCAGTTTCTCAGGGGGTAATCCCCTCTCCTACGAGCAGTACTTC.

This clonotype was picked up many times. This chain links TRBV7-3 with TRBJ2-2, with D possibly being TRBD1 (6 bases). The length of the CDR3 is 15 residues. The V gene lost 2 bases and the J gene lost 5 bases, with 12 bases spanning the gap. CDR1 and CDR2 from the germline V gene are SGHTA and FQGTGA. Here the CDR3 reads CASSLDGGATGELFF. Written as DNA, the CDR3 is TGTGCCAGCAGCTTAGATGGGGGCGCGACCGGGGAGCTGTTTTTT.

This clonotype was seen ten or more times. CDR3 sequence (DNA): TGTGCCACCGGGAGTTGGGGGGTGCCAGAGACCCAGTACTTC. It is translated as CATGSWGVPETQYF. V gene TRBV24-1 combines with J gene TRBJ2-5; D perhaps matches TRBD2 (6 bases). Germline values: CDR1 KGHDR, CDR2 SFDVKD. CDR3 size: 14 residues. Trimming cost V 9 bases and J 4 bases, with 17 bases left between them.

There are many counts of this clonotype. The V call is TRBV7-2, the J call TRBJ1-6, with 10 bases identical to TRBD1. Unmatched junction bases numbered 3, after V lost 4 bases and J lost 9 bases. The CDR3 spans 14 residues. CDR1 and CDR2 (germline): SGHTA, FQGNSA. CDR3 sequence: CASSSDRGSSPLHF. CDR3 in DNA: TGTGCCAGCAGCTCGGACAGGGGGAGTTCACCCCTCCACTTT.

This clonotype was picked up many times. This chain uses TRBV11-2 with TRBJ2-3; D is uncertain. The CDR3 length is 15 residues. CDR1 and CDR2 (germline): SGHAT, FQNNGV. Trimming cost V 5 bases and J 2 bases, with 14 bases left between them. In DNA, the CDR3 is TGTGCCAGCAGCCTCTTCTCTCTAGACACAGATACGCAGTATTTT. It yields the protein CASSLFSLDTDTQYF.